Listed below are T cell receptor beta chains from one sample, sequenced in a study of technical replicates of blood from a handful of donors. Using immunoSEQ multiplex PCR, the repertoire was profiled, and TCRdb retains in-frame clones only, with some absent. Of about 61,000 clones listed, roughly 97% are singletons. The sample consisted of T cells isolated from PBMCs. The origin of the receptors is a human donor in good health. The CDR3 runs from the conserved cysteine through the conserved F or W. The D gene is left open where the match is weak. Clone size is given for some rows only: seen once, a few or many times, or a class if the clone is expanded.

clone size: -; CDR3 length: 14; V gene: TRBV28; J gene: TRBJ2-7; D gene: -; CDR3 DNA: TGTGCCAGCACTTCAAGGGACAATCCTTACGAGCAGTACTTC; CDR3 protein: CASTSRDNPYEQYF
clone size: -; CDR3 length: 16; V gene: TRBV7-9; J gene: TRBJ2-5; D gene: TRBD2; CDR3 DNA: TGTGCCAGCAGCAGTCGTCCTAGCGGGTTCCAAGAGACCCAGTACTTC; CDR3 protein: CASSSRPSGFQETQYF
clone size: -; CDR3 length: 16; V gene: TRBV4-1; J gene: TRBJ2-1; D gene: TRBD2; CDR3 DNA: TGCGCCAGCAGCCAAGGCCTAGCGGTTTCCTACAATGAGCAGTTCTTC; CDR3 protein: CASSQGLAVSYNEQFF
clone size: -; CDR3 length: 14; V gene: TRBV19; J gene: TRBJ2-2; D gene: -; CDR3 DNA: TGTGCCAGTAGTTGGGGGCCGAACACCGGGGAGCTGTTTTTT; CDR3 protein: CASSWGPNTGELFF
clone size: once; CDR3 length: 15; V gene: TRBV5-8; J gene: TRBJ1-2; D gene: TRBD1; CDR3 DNA: TGTGCCAGCAGCACGGGACAGCTTCACAACTATGGCTACACCTTC; CDR3 protein: CASSTGQLHNYGYTF
clone size: -; CDR3 length: 16; V gene: TRBV28; J gene: TRBJ2-2; D gene: TRBD1; CDR3 DNA: TGTGCCAGCAGTTCTGAGGACAGGGGGGATAGGAGGGAGCTGTTTTTT; CDR3 protein: CASSSEDRGDRRELFF
clone size: -; CDR3 length: 13; V gene: TRBV6-1; J gene: TRBJ2-1; D gene: TRBD2; CDR3 DNA: TGTGCCAGTGGACTAGCGGGAGACAGTGAGCAGTTCTTC; CDR3 protein: CASGLAGDSEQFF
clone size: once; CDR3 length: 13; V gene: TRBV11-2; J gene: TRBJ2-4; D gene: TRBD1; CDR3 DNA: TGTGCCAGCAGACAGGGGGCGGGAAACATTCAGTACTTC; CDR3 protein: CASRQGAGNIQYF
clone size: once; CDR3 length: 15; V gene: TRBV7-3; J gene: TRBJ1-1; D gene: -; CDR3 DNA: TGTGCCAGCAGCTCGGACGGACTCAAGAACACTGAAGCTTTCTTT; CDR3 protein: CASSSDGLKNTEAFF
clone size: -; CDR3 length: 19; V gene: TRBV28; J gene: TRBJ2-1; D gene: TRBD2; CDR3 DNA: TGTGCCAGCAGCCCTCACTCACTAGCGGGGGGCCCCTCCTACAATGAGCAGTTCTTC; CDR3 protein: CASSPHSLAGGPSYNEQFF
clone size: -; CDR3 length: 13; V gene: TRBV28; J gene: TRBJ1-5; D gene: -; CDR3 DNA: TGTGCCAGCAGTTTCAGCGGGCCTCAGCCCCAGCATTTT; CDR3 protein: CASSFSGPQPQHF
clone size: -; CDR3 length: 19; V gene: TRBV23-1; J gene: TRBJ2-7; D gene: -; CDR3 DNA: TGCGCCAGCAGTCAATTGCTCATGTTTCATTACGCCGCCTACTACGAGCAGTACTTC; CDR3 protein: CASSQLLMFHYAAYYEQYF
clone size: -; CDR3 length: 15; V gene: TRBV25-1; J gene: TRBJ2-1; D gene: -; CDR3 DNA: TGTGCCAGCAGTGCTCCAGGATCCTTTTACAATGAGCAGTTCTTC; CDR3 protein: CASSAPGSFYNEQFF
clone size: -; CDR3 length: 12; V gene: TRBV5-1; J gene: TRBJ2-3; D gene: -; CDR3 DNA: TGCGCCAGCAGCTTGGGCAGGGATACGCAGTATTTT; CDR3 protein: CASSLGRDTQYF
clone size: -; CDR3 length: 15; V gene: TRBV5-1; J gene: TRBJ2-1; D gene: -; CDR3 DNA: TGCGCCAGCAGGATGGGCCCTTTCTCCTACAATGAGCAGTTCTTC; CDR3 protein: CASRMGPFSYNEQFF
clone size: -; CDR3 length: 17; V gene: TRBV28; J gene: TRBJ2-7; D gene: TRBD2; CDR3 DNA: TGTGCCAGCAGTTCCACAGGGACTAGCGGGAGCTCCTACGAGCAGTACTTC; CDR3 protein: CASSSTGTSGSSYEQYF
clone size: -; CDR3 length: 13; V gene: TRBV30; J gene: TRBJ1-1; D gene: -; CDR3 DNA: TGTGCCTGGAGTGCAGGGGAAGGCACTGAAGCTTTCTTT; CDR3 protein: CAWSAGEGTEAFF
clone size: -; CDR3 length: 14; V gene: TRBV6-5; J gene: TRBJ1-1; D gene: TRBD1; CDR3 DNA: TGTGCCAGCAGTGCCCAGGGGGCGCGCACTGAAGCTTTCTTT; CDR3 protein: CASSAQGARTEAFF
clone size: -; CDR3 length: 17; V gene: TRBV9; J gene: TRBJ1-2; D gene: -; CDR3 DNA: TGTGCCAGCAGTTTGGACCCTAATGGCATCGGGGGGCATGGCTACACCTTC; CDR3 protein: CASSLDPNGIGGHGYTF
clone size: -; CDR3 length: 14; V gene: TRBV5-1; J gene: TRBJ2-7; D gene: -; CDR3 DNA: TGCGCCAGCAGCGAGGAAGACCCGTCCTACGAGCAGTACTTC; CDR3 protein: CASSEEDPSYEQYF
clone size: -; CDR3 length: 13; V gene: TRBV7-9; J gene: TRBJ1-1; D gene: -; CDR3 DNA: TGTGCCAGCAGCTCGACAGTGAACACTGAAGCTTTCTTT; CDR3 protein: CASSSTVNTEAFF
clone size: -; CDR3 length: 16; V gene: TRBV7-2; J gene: TRBJ2-7; D gene: TRBD1; CDR3 DNA: TGTGCCAGCAGCTTTAGGACAGGGGGAAGCTCCTACGAGCAGTACTTC; CDR3 protein: CASSFRTGGSSYEQYF